This T cell receptor beta chain was identified in a study of T cell repertoires in cytomegalovirus infection. Study-level background: Indications of both CMV infection and matching HLA type were provided by public TCR beta signatures.

CDR1 and CDR2 (germline): ENHRY, SYGVKD. The CDR3 length is 16 residues. V lost 2 bases to trimming and J lost 0 bases, with 13 bases between them. One entry per CDR3 protein, called by TCRdb with MiXCR from the reads. In the table there are hundreds of thousands of distinct CDR3 sequences, 25% to 30% of which are singletons. General study results and limits: The ex vivo response was dominated by HLA-C-restricted CMV-specific TCR beta clonotypes.

This clonotype has only a few counts. Its antigen remains unidentified. The sequence was collected from a human donor in good health (CMV status not recorded). Some clones in this sample may be carry-over from other donors' samples. The input for sequencing was cultured PBMCs, taken from culture after CMV antigen stimulation. The rearrangement uses TRBV10-3 and TRBJ1-2; D gene ambiguous. The CDR3 here is CAISENPLGSNYGYTF. The CDR3 DNA is TGTGCCATCAGTGAGAATCCCCTCGGCTCTAACTATGGCTACACCTTC.